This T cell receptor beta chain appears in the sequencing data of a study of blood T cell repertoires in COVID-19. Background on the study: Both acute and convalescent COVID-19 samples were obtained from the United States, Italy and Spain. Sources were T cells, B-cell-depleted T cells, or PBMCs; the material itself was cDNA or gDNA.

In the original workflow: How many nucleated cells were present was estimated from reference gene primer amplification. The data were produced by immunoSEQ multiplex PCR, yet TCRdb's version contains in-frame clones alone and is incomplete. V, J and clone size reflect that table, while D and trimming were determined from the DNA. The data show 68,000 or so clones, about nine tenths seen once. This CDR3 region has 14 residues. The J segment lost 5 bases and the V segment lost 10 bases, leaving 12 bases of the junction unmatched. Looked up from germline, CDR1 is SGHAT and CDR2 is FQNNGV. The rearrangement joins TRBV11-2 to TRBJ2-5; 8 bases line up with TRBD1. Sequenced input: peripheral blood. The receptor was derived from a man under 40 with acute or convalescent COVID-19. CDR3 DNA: TGTGCCATCCCTCAGCAGGGGGCGCAGGAGACCCAGTACTTC. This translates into CAIPQQGAQETQYF.